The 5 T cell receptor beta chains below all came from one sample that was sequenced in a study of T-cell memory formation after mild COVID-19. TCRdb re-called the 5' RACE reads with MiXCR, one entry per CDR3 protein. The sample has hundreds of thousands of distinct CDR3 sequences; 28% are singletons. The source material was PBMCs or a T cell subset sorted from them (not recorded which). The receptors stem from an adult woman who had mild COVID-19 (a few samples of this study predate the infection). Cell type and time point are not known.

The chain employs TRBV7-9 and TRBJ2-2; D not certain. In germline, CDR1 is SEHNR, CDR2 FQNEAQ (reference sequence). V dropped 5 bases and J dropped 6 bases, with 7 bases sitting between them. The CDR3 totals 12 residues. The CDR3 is CASSTYSGELFF. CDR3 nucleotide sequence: TGTGCCAGCAGCACCTACTCCGGGGAGCTGTTTTTT.

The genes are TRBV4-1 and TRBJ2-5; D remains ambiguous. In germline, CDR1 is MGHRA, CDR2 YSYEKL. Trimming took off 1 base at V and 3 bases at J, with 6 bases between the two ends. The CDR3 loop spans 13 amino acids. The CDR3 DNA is TGCGCCAGCAGCCAAGTGAGAAAAGAGACCCAGTACTTC. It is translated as CASSQVRKETQYF.

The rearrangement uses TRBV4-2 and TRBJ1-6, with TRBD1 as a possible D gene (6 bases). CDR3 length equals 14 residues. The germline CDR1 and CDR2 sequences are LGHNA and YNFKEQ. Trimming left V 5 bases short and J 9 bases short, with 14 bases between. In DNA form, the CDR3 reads TGTGCCAGCAGCGTACAGGGAGTAGCTTCACCCCTCCACTTT. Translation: CASSVQGVASPLHF.

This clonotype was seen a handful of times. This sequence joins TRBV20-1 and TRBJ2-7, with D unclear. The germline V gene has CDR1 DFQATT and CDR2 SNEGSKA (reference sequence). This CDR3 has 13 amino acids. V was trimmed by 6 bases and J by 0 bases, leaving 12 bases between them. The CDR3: CSAAAWSSYEQYF. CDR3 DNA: TGCAGTGCCGCCGCCTGGAGCTCCTACGAGCAGTACTTC.

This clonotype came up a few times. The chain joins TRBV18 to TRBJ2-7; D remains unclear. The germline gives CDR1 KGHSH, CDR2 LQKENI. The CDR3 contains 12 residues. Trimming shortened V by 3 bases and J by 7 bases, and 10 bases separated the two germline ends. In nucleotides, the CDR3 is TGTGCCAGCTCACCCTCGACCCGGGAGCAGTACTTC. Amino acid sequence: CASSPSTREQYF.